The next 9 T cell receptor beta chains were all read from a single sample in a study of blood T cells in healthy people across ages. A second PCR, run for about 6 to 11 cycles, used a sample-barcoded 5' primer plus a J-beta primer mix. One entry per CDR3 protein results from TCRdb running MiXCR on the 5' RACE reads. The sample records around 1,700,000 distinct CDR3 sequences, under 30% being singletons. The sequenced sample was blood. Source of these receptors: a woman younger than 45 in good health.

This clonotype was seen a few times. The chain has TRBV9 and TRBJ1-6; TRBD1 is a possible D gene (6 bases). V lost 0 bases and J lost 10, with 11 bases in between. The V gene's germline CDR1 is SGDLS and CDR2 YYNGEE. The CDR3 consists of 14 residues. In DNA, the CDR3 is TGTGCCAGCAGCGTAGATTACAGGGCATCACCCCTCCACTTT. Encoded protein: CASSVDYRASPLHF.

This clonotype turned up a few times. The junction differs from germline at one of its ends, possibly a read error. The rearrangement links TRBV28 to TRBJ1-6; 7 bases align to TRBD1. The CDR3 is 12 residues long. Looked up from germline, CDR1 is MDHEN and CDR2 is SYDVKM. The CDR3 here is CAGRGNNSPLHF. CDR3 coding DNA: TGTGCCGGCAGGGGGAATAATTCACCCCTCCACTTT.

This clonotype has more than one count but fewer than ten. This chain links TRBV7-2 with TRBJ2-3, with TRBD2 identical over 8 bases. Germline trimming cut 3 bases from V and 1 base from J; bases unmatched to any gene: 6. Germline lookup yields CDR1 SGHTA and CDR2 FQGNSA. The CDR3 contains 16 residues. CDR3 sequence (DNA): TGTGCCAGCAGCTTTCCCGCGACTAGCGGCACAGATACGCAGTATTTT. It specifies CASSFPATSGTDTQYF.

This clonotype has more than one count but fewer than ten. The CDR3 here is CASSQEGSSGNTIYF. CDR3 DNA sequence: TGCGCCAGCAGCCAAGAAGGCAGCTCTGGAAACACCATATATTTT. The V call is TRBV4-3, the J call TRBJ1-3; D uncertain. The V gene's germline CDR1 is LGHNA and CDR2 YSLEER. The CDR3 is 15 residues long. V shed 0 bases and J shed 0 bases, with 6 bases lying between them.

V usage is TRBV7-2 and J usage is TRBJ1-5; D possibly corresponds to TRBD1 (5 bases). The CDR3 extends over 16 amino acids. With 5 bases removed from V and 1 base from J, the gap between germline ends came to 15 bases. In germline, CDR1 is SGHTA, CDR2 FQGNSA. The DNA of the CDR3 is TGTGCCAGCAGCCCCCGAGGAGGGGCGAGCAATCAGCCCCAGCATTTT. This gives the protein CASSPRGGASNQPQHF.

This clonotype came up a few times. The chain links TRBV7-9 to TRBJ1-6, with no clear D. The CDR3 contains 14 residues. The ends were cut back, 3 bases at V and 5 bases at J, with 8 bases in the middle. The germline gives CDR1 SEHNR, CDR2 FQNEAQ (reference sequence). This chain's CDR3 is CASSFMGDNSPLHF. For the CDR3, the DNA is TGTGCCAGCAGCTTTATGGGTGATAATTCACCCCTCCACTTT.

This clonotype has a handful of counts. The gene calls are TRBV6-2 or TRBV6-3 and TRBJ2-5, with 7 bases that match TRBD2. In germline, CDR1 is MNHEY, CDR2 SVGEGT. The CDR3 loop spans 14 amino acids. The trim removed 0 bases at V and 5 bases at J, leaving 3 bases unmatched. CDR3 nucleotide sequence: TGTGCCAGCAGTTACTCGACTAGCATGGAGACCCAGTACTTC. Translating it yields CASSYSTSMETQYF.

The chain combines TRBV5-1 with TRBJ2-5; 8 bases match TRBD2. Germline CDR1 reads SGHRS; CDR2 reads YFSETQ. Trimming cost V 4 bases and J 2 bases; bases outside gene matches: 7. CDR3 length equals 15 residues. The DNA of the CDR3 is TGCGCCAGCAGCCGATTAGCGGGGAGGCAAGAGACCCAGTACTTC. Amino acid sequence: CASSRLAGRQETQYF.

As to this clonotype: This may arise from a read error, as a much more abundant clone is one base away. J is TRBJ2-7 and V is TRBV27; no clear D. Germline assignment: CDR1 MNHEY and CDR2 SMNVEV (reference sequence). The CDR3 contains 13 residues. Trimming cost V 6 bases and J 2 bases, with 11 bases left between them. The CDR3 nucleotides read TGTGCCAGCAGGTTTGGTAGGACCTACGAGCAGTACTTC. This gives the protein CASRFGRTYEQYF.